This T cell receptor beta chain stems from a study of T-cell memory formation after mild COVID-19. TCRdb recomputed calls from the 5' RACE reads with MiXCR, one row per CDR3 protein. The top ten hold about 7.5% of the sample, which has 560,000 or so distinct CDR3 sequences, roughly a sixth seen once. This TCR derives from an adult woman who had mild COVID-19 (a few samples of this study predate the infection). Cell type and time point are not known. Input material: PBMCs or a T cell subset sorted from them (not recorded which).

The CDR3 DNA is TGCGCCAGCAGATTGAGAAACAGGCATAGCAATCAGCCCCAGCATTTT. Amino acids: CASRLRNRHSNQPQHF. This sequence joins TRBV5-1 and TRBJ1-5, with D tentatively TRBD1 (5 bases). Deletions cut 5 bases from V and 0 bases from J, with 15 bases between. CDR1 and CDR2 (germline): SGHRS, YFSETQ. This CDR3 is 16 amino acids long. Complete variable domain (other parts from reference TRBV5-1 and TRBJ1-5): KAGVTQTPRYLIKTRGQQVTLSCSPISGHRSVSWYQQTPGQGLQFLFEYFSETQRNKGNFPGRFSGRQFSNSRSEMNVSTLELGDSALYLCASRLRNRHSNQPQHFGDGTRLSIL.